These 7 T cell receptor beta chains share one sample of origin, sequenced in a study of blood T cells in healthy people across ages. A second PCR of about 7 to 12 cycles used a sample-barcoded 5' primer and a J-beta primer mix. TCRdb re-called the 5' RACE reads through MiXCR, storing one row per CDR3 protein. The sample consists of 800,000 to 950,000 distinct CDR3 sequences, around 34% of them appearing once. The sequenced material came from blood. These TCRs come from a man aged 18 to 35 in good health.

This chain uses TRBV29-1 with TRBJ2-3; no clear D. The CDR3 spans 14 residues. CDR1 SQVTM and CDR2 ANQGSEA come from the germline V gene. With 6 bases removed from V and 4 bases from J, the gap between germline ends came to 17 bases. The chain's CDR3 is CSVVPGVGPDTQYF. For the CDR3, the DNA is TGCAGCGTAGTCCCAGGAGTGGGTCCAGATACGCAGTATTTT.

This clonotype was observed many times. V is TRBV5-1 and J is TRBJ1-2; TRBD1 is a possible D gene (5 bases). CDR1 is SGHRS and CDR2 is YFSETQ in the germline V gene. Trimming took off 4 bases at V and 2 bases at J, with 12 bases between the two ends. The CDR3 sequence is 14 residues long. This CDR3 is CASSQFPGNYGYTF. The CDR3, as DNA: TGCGCCAGCAGCCAATTCCCAGGGAACTATGGCTACACCTTC. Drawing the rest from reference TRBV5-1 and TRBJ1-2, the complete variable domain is KAGVTQTPRYLIKTRGQQVTLSCSPISGHRSVSWYQQTPGQGLQFLFEYFSETQRNKGNFPGRFSGRQFSNSRSEMNVSTLELGDSALYLCASSQFPGNYGYTFGSGTRLTVV.

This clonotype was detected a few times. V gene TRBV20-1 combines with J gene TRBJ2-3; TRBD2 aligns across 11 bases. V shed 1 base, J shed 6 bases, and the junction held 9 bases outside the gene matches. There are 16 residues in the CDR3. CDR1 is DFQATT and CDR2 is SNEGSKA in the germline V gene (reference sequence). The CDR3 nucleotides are TGCAGTGCTAGAGGCCAGACTAGCGGGGCCCGGGATACGCAGTATTTT. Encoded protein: CSARGQTSGARDTQYF.

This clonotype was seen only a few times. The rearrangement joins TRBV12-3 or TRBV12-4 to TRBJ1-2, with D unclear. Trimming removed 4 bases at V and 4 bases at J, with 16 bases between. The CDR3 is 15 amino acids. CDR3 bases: TGTGCCAGCAGTTCCTCGGTGAGCTCCCTCTATGGCTACACCTTC. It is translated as CASSSSVSSLYGYTF.

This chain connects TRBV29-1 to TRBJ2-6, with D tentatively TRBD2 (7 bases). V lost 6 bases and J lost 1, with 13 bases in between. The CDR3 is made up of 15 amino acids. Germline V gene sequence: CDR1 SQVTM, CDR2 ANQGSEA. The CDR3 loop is CSVGGAGSGANVLTF. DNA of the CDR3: TGCAGCGTGGGGGGGGCCGGTTCTGGGGCCAACGTCCTGACTTTC.

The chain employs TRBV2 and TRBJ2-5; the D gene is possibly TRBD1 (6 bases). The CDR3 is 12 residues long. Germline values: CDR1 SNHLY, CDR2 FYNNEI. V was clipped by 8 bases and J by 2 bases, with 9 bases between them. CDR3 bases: TGTGCCAGCGACAGGAATCAAGAGACCCAGTACTTC. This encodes CASDRNQETQYF.

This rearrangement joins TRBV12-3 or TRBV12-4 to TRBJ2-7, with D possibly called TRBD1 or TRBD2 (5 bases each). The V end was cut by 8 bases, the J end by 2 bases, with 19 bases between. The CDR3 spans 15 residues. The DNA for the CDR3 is TGTGCCAGCTCCTCGGGGCGAGCGGATCCCTACGAGCAGTACTTC. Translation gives CASSSGRADPYEQYF.